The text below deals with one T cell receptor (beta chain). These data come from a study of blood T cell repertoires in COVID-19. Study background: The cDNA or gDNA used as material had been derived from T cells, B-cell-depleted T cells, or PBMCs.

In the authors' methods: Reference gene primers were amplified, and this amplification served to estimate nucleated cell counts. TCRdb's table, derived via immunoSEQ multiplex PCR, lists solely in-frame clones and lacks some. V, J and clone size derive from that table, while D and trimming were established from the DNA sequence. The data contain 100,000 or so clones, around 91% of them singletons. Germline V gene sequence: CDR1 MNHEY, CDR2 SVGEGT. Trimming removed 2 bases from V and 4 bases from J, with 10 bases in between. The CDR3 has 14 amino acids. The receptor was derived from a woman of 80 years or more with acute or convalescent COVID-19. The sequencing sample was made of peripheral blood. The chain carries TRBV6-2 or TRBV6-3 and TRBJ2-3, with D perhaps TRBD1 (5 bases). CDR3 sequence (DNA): TGTGCCAGCAGTTACCTAATAGGGGCAGATACGCAGTATTTT. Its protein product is CASSYLIGADTQYF.